This TCR beta chain was sequenced for a study of blood T cells in healthy people across ages. Findings of the study overall: Per million T cells, the diversity of TCR beta decreased roughly linearly as age advanced.

To note about this clonotype: Its target is unknown.

This CDR3 comprises 17 residues. V was shortened by 6 bases and J by 5 bases, with 25 bases between the two germline ends. Each donor gave roughly 9.1 milliliters of peripheral blood. Per-sample PBMC isolation yielded at least 7 million cells. For the second PCR, which ran for roughly 7 to 11 cycles, a sample-barcoded 5' primer and a J-beta primer mix were used. Each CDR3 protein is one row after TCRdb ran MiXCR on the 5' RACE reads. The sample has more than 500,000 distinct CDR3 sequences, 25% to 30% seen once; the top ten hold approximately 17%. The TCR was taken from a woman aged 70-85 years in good health. The chain carries TRBV12-3 or TRBV12-4 and TRBJ1-2; possibly TRBD1 for D (6 bases). Sequencing was performed on blood. Here the CDR3 DNA reads TGTGCCAGCAGCCTCTGGGCCACGGCAGGGGCACATTATGGCTACACCTTC. Translation: CASSLWATAGAHYGYTF.